The clone carrying this TCR beta chain was detected ten times or more. Antigen: not known. The sample belongs to a study of T cell repertoires in cytomegalovirus infection. Study results and caveats: The ex vivo response showed dominance by HLA-C-restricted CMV-specific TCR beta clonotypes.

TCRdb fed the reads into MiXCR, producing one record per CDR3 protein. The data hold about 140,000 distinct CDR3 sequences, with about 6.5% observed a single time. Germline values: CDR1 MDHEN, CDR2 SYDVKM. The J segment lost 4 bases and the V segment lost 5 bases, leaving 5 bases of the junction unmatched. The CDR3 is made up of 15 amino acids. This TCR came from a human donor in good health (CMV status not recorded). Some clones in this sample may be carry-over from other donors' samples. The sequencing sample was made of PBMCs. The chain joins TRBV28 to TRBJ2-2; 9 bases fit TRBD1. Here the CDR3 reads CASSGRDRATGELFF. The CDR3 DNA reads TGTGCCAGCAGTGGCCGGGACAGGGCCACCGGGGAGCTGTTTTTT.